Given below is one T cell receptor (beta chain) in context. The sample originates from a study of blood T cell repertoires in COVID-19. Study context: COVID-19 samples from acute and convalescent phases originated in the United States, Italy and Spain.

The participants were between roughly 18 and 90 years old and came from 24 US areas. All recovered Cohort 3 donors got two negative PCRs, got clearance, or saw symptom resolution. Per the authors' pipeline: Amplification of reference gene primers provided the estimated nucleated cell counts. Produced via immunoSEQ multiplex PCR; TCRdb's table is partial and in-frame only. The D gene and trimming were derived from the DNA, and the V and J assignments and clone size from that table. The table shows about 150,000 clones, with about 81% occurring only once. The CDR3 consists of 15 residues. Germline CDR1 MNHEY, CDR2 SVGAGI. Losses at the gene ends were 6 bases for V and 5 bases for J; bases not matched to a gene: 2.

Input material: PBMCs or T cells enriched from blood (not recorded which). This receptor was taken from a man between 50 and 59 years old who had recovered from COVID-19. The rearrangement links TRBV6-5 to TRBJ2-1; 15 nucleotides match TRBD2. CDR3 loop: CASRGLAGGDNEQFF. The CDR3 DNA reads TGTGCCAGCAGGGGACTAGCGGGGGGAGACAATGAGCAGTTCTTC.